This passage covers 8 T cell receptor beta chains from one sample sequenced in a study of T cells in Graves' hyperthyroidism and ophthalmopathy. The TCR beta CDR3 regions underwent amplification using RNA transcripts as the source. During a first-round RT-PCR of the TCR CDR3, the HTBI primer set was used. MiXCR, applied by TCRdb to the multiplex PCR reads, yields one record per CDR3 protein. Of 300,000 to 350,000 distinct CDR3 sequences listed, about a sixth are singletons. Specimen: blood. The receptor set was obtained from a woman in her thirties or forties with Graves' ophthalmopathy.

This clonotype was recorded at least ten times. The rearrangement joins TRBV18 to TRBJ2-7; no firm D call. The CDR3 has 11 amino acids. The germline CDR1 and CDR2 sequences are KGHSH and LQKENI. The V end was cut by 6 bases, the J end by 8 bases, with 11 bases between. CDR3 loop: CASSVTQKQYF. The CDR3 region has the DNA TGTGCCAGCTCCGTGACACAGAAGCAGTACTTC.

This clonotype was detected ten times or more. V usage is TRBV7-2 and J usage is TRBJ2-5; no clear D gene. Germline CDR1 SGHTA, CDR2 FQGNSA. V lost 1 base and J lost 5, with 14 bases in between. This CDR3 spans 15 amino acids. CDR3 region: CASSLDSRRAETQYF. The CDR3 DNA reads TGTGCCAGCAGCTTAGATAGCCGGAGAGCGGAGACCCAGTACTTC.

This clonotype appeared many times. V is TRBV12-3 or TRBV12-4 and J is TRBJ2-2; D perhaps matches TRBD2 (6 bases). This CDR3 region has 12 residues. CDR3 in DNA: TGTGCGGGGGGAGTTGGCACCGGGGAGCTGTTTTTT. The encoded protein is CAGGVGTGELFF.

At least ten counts were recorded for this clonotype. The chain joins TRBV7-2 to TRBJ1-1; 9 bases map to TRBD1. Germline CDR1 reads SGHTA; CDR2 reads FQGNSA. V dropped 5 bases and J dropped 0; count of bases not matched to a gene: 4. The CDR3 has 15 amino acids. Here the CDR3 reads CASSLHRGLNTEAFF. CDR3 DNA sequence: TGTGCCAGCAGCCTACACAGGGGGCTGAACACTGAAGCTTTCTTT.

The chain has TRBV12-3 or TRBV12-4 and TRBJ2-7; possibly TRBD2 for D (6 bases). The CDR3 length is 14 residues. Trimming removed 6 bases from V and 1 base from J, with 13 bases in between. The CDR3 DNA follows: TGTGCCAGCAGAAATAGCGGACGATCCTACGAGCAGTACTTC. Protein: CASRNSGRSYEQYF.

This clonotype appeared many times. The rearrangement links TRBV6-5 to TRBJ1-5; no clear D gene. In germline, CDR1 is MNHEY, CDR2 SVGAGI. The CDR3 contains 16 residues. V was shortened by 0 bases and J by 1 base, with 10 bases between the two germline ends. In DNA form, the CDR3 reads TGTGCCAGCAGTTACTCGAGGGCAGTGAGCAATCAGCCCCAGCATTTT. Protein: CASSYSRAVSNQPQHF.

This clonotype was observed many times. The gene calls are TRBV6-1 and TRBJ1-5; D gene uncertain. The CDR3 contains 13 residues. The V gene's germline CDR1 is MNHNS and CDR2 SASEGT. The ends were cut back, 1 base at V and 16 bases at J, with 17 bases in the middle. The CDR3 DNA reads as TGTGCCAGCAGTGAAGGGGATCCCGAACGGCCCCATTTT. It yields the protein CASSEGDPERPHF.

Ten or more counts support this clonotype. The V and J genes are TRBV7-2 and TRBJ2-5, with D maybe TRBD2 (5 bases). CDR1 is SGHTA, CDR2 FQGNSA, per germline. Trimming took 2 bases from V and 0 from J, leaving 10 bases between them. The CDR3 consists of 15 residues. For the CDR3, the DNA is TGTGCCAGCAGCTTACTAGCCATCCACCAAGAGACCCAGTACTTC. Its protein product is CASSLLAIHQETQYF.